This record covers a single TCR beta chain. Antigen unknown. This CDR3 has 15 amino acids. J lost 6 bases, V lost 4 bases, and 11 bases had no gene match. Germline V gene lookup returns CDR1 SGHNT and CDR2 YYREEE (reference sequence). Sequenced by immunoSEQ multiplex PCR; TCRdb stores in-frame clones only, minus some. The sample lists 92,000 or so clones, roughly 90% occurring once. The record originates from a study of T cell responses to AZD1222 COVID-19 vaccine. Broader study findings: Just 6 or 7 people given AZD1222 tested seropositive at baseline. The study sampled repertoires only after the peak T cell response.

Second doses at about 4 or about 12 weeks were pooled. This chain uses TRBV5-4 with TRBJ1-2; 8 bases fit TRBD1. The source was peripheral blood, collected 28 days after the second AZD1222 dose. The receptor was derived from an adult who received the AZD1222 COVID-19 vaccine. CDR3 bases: TGTGCCAGCAGCCAACTTTTTTTCAGGGGGCATGGCTACACCTTC. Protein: CASSQLFFRGHGYTF.